This T cell receptor (beta chain) was observed in a study of T-cell reconstitution after alpha-beta-depleted transplantation in children. Whole-study results and caveats: Two months or so post-transplant, alpha-beta T cells reportedly derived from several hundred expanded graft clones. Recipient T cells and thymic progenitors that survived were the source of the high TCRbeta diversity seen at day 60 in some patients.

Researchers prepared the TCRbeta library using unique molecular identifiers, the study reports. One entry per CDR3 protein results from TCRdb running MiXCR on the PCR reads. The table shows roughly 670,000 distinct CDR3 sequences, with about 12% occurring only once. The V gene lost 7 bases and the J gene lost 3 bases, with 12 bases spanning the gap. The CDR3 runs 13 residues. A few counts support this clonotype. Its antigen is unknown. The TCR sequence derives from a girl aged 2-10 years with congenital amegakaryocytic thrombocytopenia, due to receive a stem cell transplant. This chain links TRBV12-3 or TRBV12-4 with TRBJ1-1; D gene uncertain. The source was PBMCs, collected before TCRalphabeta/CD19-depleted stem cell transplant. This CDR3 reads CASTGPGDTEAFF. CDR3 bases: TGTGCCAGCACAGGACCCGGCGACACTGAAGCTTTCTTT.